These 22 T cell receptor beta chains were all obtained from the same sample, sequenced in a study of cytomegalovirus exposure and HLA in healthy donors. PCR amplification relied on 60 Vbeta primers (plus 13 Jbeta primers). TCRdb's table, derived via immunoSEQ multiplex PCR, lists solely in-frame clones and lacks some. This repertoire shows over 150,000 clones, about 83% found once; its top ten account for 4.8%. Sequencing was done on a sample of PBMCs. These receptors were collected from a girl aged 10 to 17 in good health and CMV-seropositive.

The chain combines TRBV7-9 with TRBJ1-1; the D gene is possibly TRBD1 (5 bases). The germline gives CDR1 SEHNR, CDR2 FQNEAQ (reference sequence). This CDR3 has 15 residues. Trimming shortened V by 2 bases and J by 0 bases, and 10 bases separated the two germline ends. The CDR3 nucleotides are TGTGCCAGCAGCTTACTCTCAGGGATGAACACTGAAGCTTTCTTT. It encodes CASSLLSGMNTEAFF.

J is TRBJ1-2 and V is TRBV19; D gene uncertain. The CDR3 runs to 15 residues. Trimming stripped 3 bases from V and 3 bases from J, with 14 bases between. Germline V gives CDR1 LNHDA, CDR2 SQIVND (reference sequence). CDR3 amino acids: CASSIGSPGYYGYTF. In nucleotides, the CDR3 is TGTGCCAGTAGTATCGGCTCCCCCGGGTACTATGGCTACACCTTC. The whole variable domain, filled in from reference TRBV19 and TRBJ1-2, reads DGGITQSPKYLFRKEGQNVTLSCEQNLNHDAMYWYRQDPGQGLRLIYYSQIVNDFQKGDIAEGYSVSREKKESFPLTVTSAQKNPTAFYLCASSIGSPGYYGYTFGSGTRLTVV.

The CDR3 sequence: CASSVGQAGTEAFF. CDR3 DNA sequence: TGTGCCAGCAGCGTAGGGCAGGCGGGCACTGAAGCTTTCTTT. V gene TRBV9 combines with J gene TRBJ1-1; D unresolved. The V end was cut by 0 bases, the J end by 4 bases, with 10 bases between. This CDR3 region has 14 residues. Germline loops: CDR1 SGDLS, CDR2 YYNGEE.

The chain carries TRBV23-1 and TRBJ2-5, with D possibly matching TRBD1 (5 bases). TRBV23-1 is reported as an ORF; its role is uncertain. Trimming took off 2 bases at V and 3 bases at J, with 13 bases between the two ends. The CDR3 loop spans 15 amino acids. The CDR3 nucleotides read TGCGCCAGCAGTCAAAGTGTCCCAGGGAAAGAGACCCAGTACTTC. It codes for CASSQSVPGKETQYF.

V is TRBV19 and J is TRBJ1-5, with D perhaps matching TRBD1 (5 bases). Germline-derived CDR1 and CDR2 are LNHDA and SQIVND (reference sequence). CDR3 length: 14 amino acids. V lost 3 bases, J lost 6 bases, and 12 bases lay in between. CDR3 protein: CASSIRGISQPQHF. In nucleotides, the CDR3 is TGTGCCAGTAGTATTAGGGGTATTAGTCAGCCCCAGCATTTT.

The rearrangement uses TRBV29-1 and TRBJ2-5; tentative D call: TRBD2 (6 bases). This CDR3 contains 15 residues. From germline, CDR1 is SQVTM and CDR2 ANQGSEA. The V end was cut by 0 bases, the J end by 1 base, with 12 bases between. For the CDR3, the DNA is TGCAGCGTTGAAGACCCAGCGGGCTTCCAAGAGACCCAGTACTTC. It yields the protein CSVEDPAGFQETQYF. Full variable domain (rest looked up from reference TRBV29-1 and TRBJ2-5): SAVISQKPSRDICQRGTSLTIQCQVDSQVTMMFWYRQQPGQSLTLIATANQGSEATYESGFVIDKFPISRPNLTFSTLTVSNMSPEDSSIYLCSVEDPAGFQETQYFGPGTRLLVL.

This sequence joins TRBV5-1 and TRBJ2-2, with a weak D call TRBD1 (6 bases). CDR3 size: 19 residues. V lost 4 bases, J lost 2 bases, and 24 bases lay in between. Germline assignment: CDR1 SGHRS and CDR2 YFSETQ. CDR3 sequence (DNA): TGCGCCAGCAGCCCAAGAACAGGGATGGGTCCCTCAAACACCGGGGAGCTGTTTTTT. Its protein product is CASSPRTGMGPSNTGELFF.

A single count supports this clone. The chain couples TRBV30 to TRBJ1-5, with TRBD1 matching 9 bases. Trimming cost V 2 bases and J 3 bases; bases outside gene matches: 5. Germline V lookup: CDR1 GTSNPN, CDR2 SVGIG (reference sequence). The CDR3 is made up of 15 amino acids. The CDR3 loop is CAWSTGQGNNQPQHF. The CDR3 DNA sequence: TGTGCCTGGAGTACAGGACAGGGGAACAATCAGCCCCAGCATTTT. Based on the CDR3 plus reference TRBV30 and TRBJ1-5, the full variable domain is SQTIHQWPATLVQPVGSPLSLECTVEGTSNPNLYWYRQAAGRGLQLLFYSVGIGQISSEVPQNLSASRPQDRQFILSSKKLLLSDSGFYLCAWSTGQGNNQPQHFGDGTRLSIL.

J is TRBJ1-1 and V is TRBV4-1; 7 bases map to TRBD1. CDR3 size: 13 residues. CDR1 is MGHRA, CDR2 YSYEKL, per germline. Losses at the gene ends were 0 bases for V and 12 bases for J; bases not matched to a gene: 7. CDR3 nucleotide sequence: TGCGCCAGCAGCCAAGATTCAGAGGGGGCTTCTTTCTTT. This sequence encodes CASSQDSEGASFF.

The chain joins TRBV18 to TRBJ2-1; D unresolved. Trimming stripped 2 bases from V and 8 bases from J, with 7 bases between. The CDR3 has 12 residues. Germline V lookup: CDR1 KGHSH, CDR2 LQKENI. Written as DNA, the CDR3 is TGTGCCAGCTCACCAGTAAACTATGAGCAGTTCTTC. Protein sequence: CASSPVNYEQFF.

A word on this clone: The same CDR3 can be traced to other DNA sequences in this sample. V and J are TRBV5-1 and TRBJ2-7, with 8 bases that match TRBD1. There are 15 residues in the CDR3. From germline, CDR1 is SGHRS and CDR2 YFSETQ. The junction had 2 bases not matched to a gene; V was cut back by 0 bases and J by 0 bases. The CDR3 reads CASSLGQGPSYEQYF. The DNA of the CDR3 is TGCGCCAGCAGCTTGGGACAGGGGCCCTCCTACGAGCAGTACTTC. Filled out from reference TRBV5-1 and TRBJ2-7, the complete variable domain reads KAGVTQTPRYLIKTRGQQVTLSCSPISGHRSVSWYQQTPGQGLQFLFEYFSETQRNKGNFPGRFSGRQFSNSRSEMNVSTLELGDSALYLCASSLGQGPSYEQYFGPGTRLTVT.

The chain combines TRBV7-8 with TRBJ1-1; D remains ambiguous. The CDR3 totals 14 residues. The ends were cut back, 1 base at V and 1 base at J, with 7 bases in the middle. CDR1 SGHVS and CDR2 FQNEAQ come from the germline V gene. CDR3: CASSLEQRNTEAFF. CDR3 DNA: TGTGCCAGCAGCTTAGAACAAAGGAACACTGAAGCTTTCTTT.

The chain is built from TRBV7-9 and TRBJ1-6; D is uncertain. This CDR3 has 12 amino acids. V gave up 3 bases and J gave up 7 bases, with 4 bases separating them. CDR1 SEHNR and CDR2 FQNEAQ come from the germline V gene (reference sequence). The CDR3, as DNA: TGTGCCAGCAGCTTCCCGAATTCACCCCTCCACTTT. It codes for CASSFPNSPLHF.

The gene calls are TRBV19 and TRBJ2-1; 12 bases are shared with TRBD1. J gave up 8 bases and V 2 bases, and 7 bases lay outside the gene matches. CDR1 and CDR2 (germline): LNHDA, SQIVND (reference sequence). The CDR3 runs to 16 residues. DNA of the CDR3: TGTGCCAGTAGTATAAAGGGACAGGGGGCCGCACATGAGCAGTTCTTC. Its translation is CASSIKGQGAAHEQFF.

This clone has a single count. The J gene is TRBJ2-5, the V gene TRBV6-1, with 10 bases lining up with TRBD2. Near its end, the DNA agrees better with TRBJ2-7, so the J call may be wrong. The CDR3 is 15 amino acids. Germline CDR1 reads MNHNS; CDR2 reads SASEGT. CDR3 amino acids: CASSRESGGAHEQYF. CDR3 DNA: TGTGCCAGCAGTCGGGAGAGCGGGGGGGCCCACGAGCAGTACTTC.

The rearrangement uses TRBV6-6 and TRBJ1-2; a possible D gene is TRBD1 (6 bases). Deletions cut 2 bases from V and 5 bases from J, with 9 bases between. The CDR3 loop spans 13 amino acids. Looked up from germline, CDR1 is MNHNY and CDR2 is SVGAGI (reference sequence). DNA of the CDR3: TGTGCCAGCAGTTACCTGACAGGTTATGGCTACACCTTC. Its protein product is CASSYLTGYGYTF.

This rearrangement joins TRBV6-1 to TRBJ1-1, with D perhaps TRBD1 (5 bases). Looked up from germline, CDR1 is MNHNS and CDR2 is SASEGT. The length of the CDR3 is 13 residues. V lost 6 bases and J 1 base, leaving 9 bases between the germline ends. DNA for the CDR3: TGTGCCAGCAGACGGGGGGAGAACACTGAAGCTTTCTTT. Protein sequence: CASRRGENTEAFF.

The CDR3 DNA sequence: TGTGCCAGCAAACAGGGGTACTCCTACAATGAGCAGTTCTTC. Its translation is CASKQGYSYNEQFF. The chain carries TRBV2 and TRBJ2-1; 7 bases agree with TRBD1. V dropped 7 bases and J dropped 0; count of bases not matched to a gene: 3. Germline-derived CDR1 and CDR2 are SNHLY and FYNNEI. This CDR3 spans 14 amino acids.

This chain uses TRBV5-1 with TRBJ1-1; the D is unclear. Germline values: CDR1 SGHRS, CDR2 YFSETQ. The V and J ends lost 0 bases and 3 bases respectively, with 9 bases between them. The CDR3 is 14 amino acids. CDR3 nucleotides: TGCGCCAGCAGCTTGGGACTTCGAGACACTGAAGCTTTCTTT. This gives the protein CASSLGLRDTEAFF.

The V call is TRBV5-5, the J call TRBJ1-4; tentative D call: TRBD1 (6 bases). CDR1 is SGHKS, CDR2 YYEKEE, per germline (reference sequence). The CDR3 spans 13 residues. Deletions cut 5 bases from V and 10 bases from J, with 15 bases between. This chain's CDR3 is CASRIKQGRKLFF. The CDR3 DNA follows: TGTGCCAGCAGAATAAAACAGGGACGAAAACTGTTTTTT.

This sequence joins TRBV4-1 and TRBJ1-5; weak D call: TRBD1 (6 bases). CDR1 MGHRA and CDR2 YSYEKL come from the germline V gene. V lost 5 bases, J lost 1 base, and 9 bases lay in between. This CDR3 is built from 14 residues. CDR3 sequence reads: CASSWTVSNQPQHF. For the CDR3, the DNA is TGCGCCAGCAGCTGGACAGTCAGCAATCAGCCCCAGCATTTT.

This clone was observed a single time. J is TRBJ2-7 and V is TRBV29-1, with a possible D match to TRBD1 (5 bases). Trimming left V 6 bases short and J 3 bases short, with 18 bases between. The length of the CDR3 is 14 residues. Germline CDR1 is SQVTM and CDR2 is ANQGSEA. CDR3 residues: CSVRWAGSNYEQYF. The CDR3 bases are TGCAGCGTCAGATGGGCAGGGTCAAACTACGAGCAGTACTTC.